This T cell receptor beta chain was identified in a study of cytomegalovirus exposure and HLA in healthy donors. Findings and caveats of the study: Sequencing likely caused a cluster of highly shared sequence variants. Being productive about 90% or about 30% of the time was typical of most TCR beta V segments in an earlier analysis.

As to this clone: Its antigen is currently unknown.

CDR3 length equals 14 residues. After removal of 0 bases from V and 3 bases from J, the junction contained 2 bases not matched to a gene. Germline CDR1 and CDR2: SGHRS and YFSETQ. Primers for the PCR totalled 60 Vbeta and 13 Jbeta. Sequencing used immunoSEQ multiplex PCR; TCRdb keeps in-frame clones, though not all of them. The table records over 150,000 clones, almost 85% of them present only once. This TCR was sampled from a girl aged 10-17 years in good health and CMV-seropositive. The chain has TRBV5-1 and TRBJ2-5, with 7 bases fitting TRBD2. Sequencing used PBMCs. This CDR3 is CASSLVAGEETQYF. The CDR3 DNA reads TGCGCCAGCAGCTTGGTGGCGGGGGAAGAGACCCAGTACTTC.